Following are 31 T cell receptor beta chains from one sample sequenced in a study of T-cell reconstitution after alpha-beta-depleted transplantation in children. The TCRbeta library was prepared with unique molecular identifiers. TCRdb recomputed calls from the PCR reads with MiXCR, one row per CDR3 protein. The sample yields hundreds of thousands of distinct CDR3 sequences, about 10% seen once. The starting material was PBMCs, obtained before TCRalphabeta/CD19-depleted stem cell transplant. The receptors were gathered from a child aged 2 to 15 with inherited bone marrow failure, due to receive a stem cell transplant.

This chain connects TRBV9 to TRBJ2-7; perhaps D is TRBD1 or TRBD2 (5 bases each). Per germline, CDR1 SGDLS and CDR2 YYNGEE. The V and J ends lost 0 bases and 1 base respectively, with 11 bases between them. There are 15 residues in the CDR3. The CDR3 loop reads CASSVEGTASYEQYF. Here the CDR3 DNA reads TGTGCCAGCAGCGTAGAGGGGACGGCGTCCTACGAGCAGTACTTC.

This clonotype was seen many times. The chain couples TRBV9 to TRBJ2-1, with TRBD2 matching 13 bases. From germline, CDR1 is SGDLS and CDR2 YYNGEE. V lost 0 bases, J lost 7 bases, and 7 bases stayed unmatched. The CDR3 consists of 17 residues. CDR3 loop: CASSVALAGGPGNEQFF. For the CDR3, the DNA is TGTGCCAGCAGCGTAGCACTAGCGGGAGGGCCGGGTAATGAGCAGTTCTTC.

This rearrangement joins TRBV4-3 to TRBJ2-3; D is undetermined. Between the trimmed V and J ends, which lost 4 bases and 5 bases, there was a span of 16 bases. Germline CDR1 reads LGHNA; CDR2 reads YSLEER. The CDR3 extends over 15 amino acids. CDR3 sequence (DNA): TGCGCCAGCAGCCCGAGGACCTCAGCAGGAGATACGCAGTATTTT. This codes for CASSPRTSAGDTQYF.

V gene TRBV12-3 or TRBV12-4 combines with J gene TRBJ2-7; 9 nucleotides line up with TRBD1. The V and J ends lost 8 bases and 3 bases, in that order; junction bases with no gene match: 8. This CDR3 spans 14 amino acids. CDR3 region: CASHPGQGIYEQYF. In DNA, the CDR3 is TGTGCCAGCCATCCGGGACAGGGAATCTACGAGCAGTACTTC.

This clonotype has ten or more counts. The gene calls are TRBV5-1 and TRBJ2-6, with a possible D match to TRBD1 (6 bases). The CDR3 is 15 amino acids. Germline-derived CDR1 and CDR2 are SGHRS and YFSETQ. Deletions cut 5 bases from V and 3 bases from J, with 12 bases between. CDR3 amino acids: CASSPGDSGANVLTF. As DNA, the CDR3 is TGCGCCAGCAGTCCAGGGGATAGTGGGGCCAACGTCCTGACTTTC.

This clonotype was picked up many times. CDR3: CATSSGQVISYEQYF. The CDR3 DNA sequence: TGTGCCACCAGCAGCGGACAGGTGATTTCCTACGAGCAGTACTTC. The chain employs TRBV15 and TRBJ2-7; 7 nucleotides line up with TRBD1. V gave up 3 bases and J gave up 1 base; unmatched junction bases: 6. The CDR3 covers 15 residues. Germline V gene lookup returns CDR1 LNHNV and CDR2 YYDKDF (reference sequence).

This clonotype was seen many times. The chain combines TRBV4-3 with TRBJ2-1, with a weak D call TRBD2 (6 bases). V shed 0 bases and J shed 6 bases, with 18 bases lying between them. The germline V gene encodes CDR1 LGHNA and CDR2 YSLEER. The CDR3 totals 17 residues. The CDR3 loop is CASSQDGWGPGLNEQFF. The CDR3 DNA reads as TGCGCCAGCAGCCAAGATGGATGGGGACCGGGACTCAATGAGCAGTTCTTC.

This clonotype was seen many times. The V call is TRBV5-1, the J call TRBJ2-5; 11 bases agree with TRBD2. With V trimmed by 1 base and J by 1 base, 9 bases remained unmatched. The CDR3 is made up of 18 amino acids. CDR1 and CDR2 from the germline V gene are SGHRS and YFSETQ. CDR3 residues: CASSLPRIAGGLQETQYF. The CDR3 DNA follows: TGCGCCAGCAGCTTGCCCAGGATAGCGGGAGGGCTCCAAGAGACCCAGTACTTC.

There are many counts of this clonotype. The rearrangement links TRBV20-1 to TRBJ2-2, with D possibly called TRBD1 or TRBD2 (5 bases each). Trimming cost V 3 bases and J 1 base, with 15 bases left between them. Per the germline V gene, CDR1 is DFQATT and CDR2 is SNEGSKA (reference sequence). The CDR3 is 16 residues long. CDR3: CSASLGARKNTGELFF. The CDR3 nucleotides are TGCAGTGCTAGCCTCGGGGCGAGGAAGAACACCGGGGAGCTGTTTTTT.

The CDR3, as DNA: TGTGCCAGCAGGGGGGAGGGCACTGAAGCTTTCTTT. It is translated as CASRGEGTEAFF. The rearrangement uses TRBV27 and TRBJ1-1, with D maybe TRBD1 (5 bases). This CDR3 contains 12 residues. Trimming shortened V by 6 bases and J by 4 bases, and 9 bases separated the two germline ends. Germline V gene data show CDR1 as MNHEY and CDR2 as SMNVEV (reference sequence).

The table lists this clonotype with a few counts. V and J are TRBV9 and TRBJ2-1; D gene ambiguous. Germline-derived CDR1 and CDR2 are SGDLS and YYNGEE. The CDR3 extends over 16 amino acids. Trimming pared 0 bases from V and 0 bases from J, leaving 10 bases between. For the CDR3, the DNA is TGTGCCAGCAGCGTAGGTTCAGGTAACTCCTACAATGAGCAGTTCTTC. Its protein is CASSVGSGNSYNEQFF.

This clonotype showed up many times. The chain links TRBV7-9 to TRBJ2-7, with D unresolved. The length of the CDR3 is 14 residues. Germline V gene data show CDR1 as SEHNR and CDR2 as FQNEAQ (reference sequence). Trimming took off 4 bases at V and 0 bases at J, with 10 bases between the two ends. The CDR3: CASSSSLTSYEQYF. In DNA form, the CDR3 reads TGTGCCAGCAGCTCCTCCTTGACCTCCTACGAGCAGTACTTC.

Ten or more counts support this clonotype. The chain carries TRBV20-1 and TRBJ1-1; the D is unclear. This CDR3 has 12 residues. The V end lost 2 bases, the J end lost 7 bases, and 11 bases lay between the germline ends. Germline loops: CDR1 DFQATT, CDR2 SNEGSKA (reference sequence). CDR3 in amino acids: CSARPSFVEAFF. The CDR3, as DNA: TGCAGTGCTAGACCATCCTTCGTTGAAGCTTTCTTT.

The chain combines TRBV5-6 with TRBJ2-7; D assignment may be TRBD1 or TRBD2 (5 bases each). The CDR3 contains 14 residues. Trimming took 3 bases from V and 0 from J, leaving 10 bases between them. The germline gives CDR1 SGHDT, CDR2 YYEEEE. The CDR3 here is CASSWETDSYEQYF. CDR3 in DNA: TGTGCCAGCAGCTGGGAGACAGACTCCTACGAGCAGTACTTC.

The table lists this clonotype with many counts. The rearrangement joins TRBV29-1 to TRBJ1-1; D not resolved. Between the trimmed V and J ends, which lost 4 bases and 4 bases, there was a span of 13 bases. The germline V gene encodes CDR1 SQVTM and CDR2 ANQGSEA. The CDR3 length is 13 residues. CDR3 DNA: TGCAGCGTTGGGCCGGGATCGGCCACTGAAGCTTTCTTT. Translating gives CSVGPGSATEAFF.

The CDR3, as DNA: TGTGCCAGCAGCTTTACAGGGACTGGGGCCAACGTCCTGACTTTC. Translation gives CASSFTGTGANVLTF. This rearrangement joins TRBV7-2 to TRBJ2-6, with TRBD1 as a possible D gene (6 bases). The CDR3 sequence is 15 residues long. The germline V gene encodes CDR1 SGHTA and CDR2 FQGNSA. Trimming shortened V by 3 bases and J by 2 bases, and 8 bases separated the two germline ends. Complete variable domain (other parts from reference TRBV7-2 and TRBJ2-6): GAGVSQSPSNKVTEKGKDVELRCDPISGHTALYWYRQSLGQGLEFLIYFQGNSAPDKSGLPSDRFSAERTGGSVSTLTIQRTQQEDSAVYLCASSFTGTGANVLTFGAGSRLTVL.

This clonotype was seen a handful of times. The chain combines TRBV20-1 with TRBJ2-7; D not certain. Trimming cost V 2 bases and J 0 bases, with 5 bases left between them. The germline V gene encodes CDR1 DFQATT and CDR2 SNEGSKA (reference sequence). There are 12 residues in the CDR3. The CDR3 DNA is TGCAGTGCTAGAAGGGACTCCTACGAGCAGTACTTC. Translation gives CSARRDSYEQYF.

This clonotype was counted a few times. The V gene is TRBV29-1, the J gene TRBJ2-7; 13 nucleotides agree with TRBD2. The germline V gene encodes CDR1 SQVTM and CDR2 ANQGSEA. V lost 6 bases to trimming and J lost 7 bases; unmatched junction nucleotides: 6. The CDR3 has 13 residues. CDR3 residues: CSVVGLAGWEQYF. For the CDR3, the DNA is TGCAGCGTGGTGGGACTAGCGGGGTGGGAGCAGTACTTC.

This clonotype appeared many times. V is TRBV6-2 or TRBV6-3 and J is TRBJ1-5; D not certain. This CDR3 has 14 residues. Germline assignment: CDR1 MNHEY and CDR2 SVGEGT. The V and J ends lost 5 bases and 5 bases respectively, with 13 bases between them. In DNA, the CDR3 is TGTGCCAGCAGTACGACTTCCTGGGATCAGCCCCAGCATTTT. Protein product: CASSTTSWDQPQHF.

This clonotype was recorded at least ten times. CDR3 in amino acids: CSALFSDGTDTQYF. The DNA for the CDR3 is TGCAGTGCTTTATTCTCAGACGGGACAGATACGCAGTATTTT. The chain has TRBV20-1 and TRBJ2-3; D is undetermined. CDR3 length: 14 residues. Trimming shortened V by 5 bases and J by 3 bases, and 15 bases separated the two germline ends. Germline lookup yields CDR1 DFQATT and CDR2 SNEGSKA (reference sequence).

This clonotype was detected many times. The rearrangement uses TRBV28 and TRBJ2-3; 7 bases agree with TRBD2. Looked up from germline, CDR1 is MDHEN and CDR2 is SYDVKM. V trimming: 0 bases; J trimming: 3 bases; junction bases outside the gene matches: 3. CDR3 length equals 15 residues. The CDR3, as DNA: TGTGCCAGCAGTTTATGGGGGGAGGGAACAGATACGCAGTATTTT. It yields the protein CASSLWGEGTDTQYF. Together with reference TRBV28 and TRBJ2-3, the CDR3 gives the full variable domain: DVKVTQSSRYLVKRTGEKVFLECVQDMDHENMFWYRQDPGLGLRLIYFSYDVKMKEKGDIPEGYSVSREKKERFSLILESASTNQTSMYLCASSLWGEGTDTQYFGPGTRLTVL.

A word on this clonotype: This clone may be a read error of a much larger clone one base away. This chain uses TRBV20-1 with TRBJ1-5; 7 bases agree with TRBD1. The CDR3 has 14 residues. J was trimmed by 10 bases and V by 5 bases; bases with no gene match: 14. Per germline, CDR1 DFQATT and CDR2 SNEGSKA (reference sequence). The CDR3 is CSARQTGEIHPQHF. The CDR3 nucleotides read TGCAGTGCTCGCCAAACAGGGGAGATTCATCCCCAGCATTTT.

This clonotype showed up just a few times. This chain uses TRBV7-2 with TRBJ2-1, with 10 nucleotides matching TRBD2. In germline, CDR1 is SGHTA, CDR2 FQGNSA. J gave up 8 bases and V 3 bases, and 13 bases lay outside the gene matches. The CDR3 totals 17 residues. Here the CDR3 reads CASSFRAPGLALDEQFF. DNA of the CDR3: TGTGCCAGCAGCTTCCGAGCGCCGGGACTAGCGCTCGATGAGCAGTTCTTC.

This clonotype was observed a single time. A much more abundant neighbour one base away suggests this may be a read error. The gene calls are TRBV10-3 and TRBJ1-1; D is ambiguous. CDR1 is ENHRY and CDR2 is SYGVKD in the germline V gene. The V gene lost 4 bases and the J gene lost 2 bases, with 11 bases spanning the gap. The CDR3 runs 14 residues. The CDR3 loop is CAISGARSNTEAFF. The CDR3 region has the DNA TGTGCCATCAGTGGGGCCAGGAGTAACACTGAAGCTTTCTTT.

The table lists this clonotype with many counts. The chain joins TRBV12-3 or TRBV12-4 to TRBJ2-7, with TRBD1 identical over 7 bases. Trimming cost V 5 bases and J 6 bases; bases outside gene matches: 4. CDR3 length: 12 amino acids. The CDR3 loop is CASSPPGGEQYF. The CDR3 DNA reads as TGTGCCAGCAGTCCGCCAGGGGGCGAGCAGTACTTC.

This clonotype was found many times. V gene TRBV6-1 combines with J gene TRBJ2-5, with D tentatively TRBD1 (5 bases). Deletions cut 1 base from V and 3 bases from J, with 18 bases between. The CDR3 has 17 amino acids. Germline CDR1 reads MNHNS; CDR2 reads SASEGT. This CDR3 is CASSEVPFPGLKETQYF. CDR3 nucleotide sequence: TGTGCCAGCAGTGAAGTTCCATTTCCAGGGTTGAAAGAGACCCAGTACTTC.

This clonotype was recorded many times. V gene TRBV11-2 combines with J gene TRBJ1-1; no firm D call. Trimming stripped 3 bases from V and 0 bases from J, with 20 bases between. This CDR3 is built from 18 residues. CDR1 is SGHAT, CDR2 FQNNGV, per germline. Here the CDR3 reads CASSLSRGPGSMNTEAFF. The DNA of the CDR3 is TGTGCCAGCAGCTTGTCCCGTGGTCCAGGCTCCATGAACACTGAAGCTTTCTTT.

This clonotype was detected many times. This chain uses TRBV6-2 or TRBV6-3 with TRBJ2-1; 10 positions match TRBD2. This CDR3 is 17 amino acids long. V shed 5 bases and J 0 bases; nucleotides not matched to a gene: 7. Germline assignment: CDR1 MNHEY and CDR2 SVGEGT. The CDR3 is CASSQSLAGGSYNEQFF. In nucleotides, the CDR3 is TGTGCCAGCAGTCAATCATTAGCGGGGGGCTCCTACAATGAGCAGTTCTTC.

This clonotype was observed many times. This chain joins TRBV12-3 or TRBV12-4 and TRBJ2-4; 8 nucleotides agree with TRBD2. This CDR3 has 16 amino acids. V was clipped by 3 bases and J by 2 bases; unmatched bases: 6. CDR3 sequence reads: CASSFGREGTKNIQYF. DNA for the CDR3: TGTGCCAGCAGTTTCGGTCGGGAGGGAACCAAAAACATTCAGTACTTC.

This clonotype was recorded many times. This chain joins TRBV10-3 and TRBJ2-3, with 7 bases fitting TRBD1. The CDR3 spans 14 residues. CDR1 is ENHRY, CDR2 SYGVKD, per germline. V shed 10 bases and J 0 bases; nucleotides not matched to a gene: 7. Here the CDR3 DNA reads TGTGCCACCAGACAGGGAATAAGCACAGATACGCAGTATTTT. Its translation: CATRQGISTDTQYF.

V gene TRBV18 combines with J gene TRBJ1-4; possible D gene TRBD1, 5 bases. This CDR3 is built from 16 residues. V was clipped by 1 base and J by 8 bases, with 17 bases between them. Germline CDR1 reads KGHSH; CDR2 reads LQKENI. In nucleotides, the CDR3 is TGTGCCAGCTCACCACGGGACTCCTCAGGTGGGGAAAAACTGTTTTTT. Amino acid sequence: CASSPRDSSGGEKLFF.